These T cell receptor beta chains were read from a single sample in a study of a mutant IDH1 vaccine in newly diagnosed glioma. Their antigen targets remain unknown. Clones were sequenced by immunoSEQ multiplex PCR, and TCRdb holds only the in-frame ones, with some missing. The table has roughly 28,000 clones, approximately 79% seen once. Here the sequenced sample was PBMCs, taken from a glioma patient whose treatment included an IDH1 peptide vaccine. These TCRs come from a man aged 40-49 years with glioma. Some clones in this sample may be carry-over from other donors' samples. CDR3s include the opening cysteine and the closing phenylalanine or tryptophan. The order of the fields is D gene, V gene, clone size, J gene, CDR3 protein, CDR3 DNA. D genes are given only for firm matches. Size is omitted from some rows. Given values are once, few, many or a class for expanded clones.

D gene: .; V gene: TRBV14; clone size: .; J gene: TRBJ2-1; CDR3 protein: CASSQARQGGLDEQFF; CDR3 DNA: TGTGCCAGCAGCCAAGCACGGCAGGGGGGTCTCGATGAGCAGTTCTTC
D gene: TRBD1; V gene: TRBV2; clone size: few; J gene: TRBJ1-5; CDR3 protein: CASSDRQGSQPQHF; CDR3 DNA: TGTGCCAGCAGTGACAGACAGGGTAGTCAGCCCCAGCATTTT
D gene: .; V gene: TRBV30; clone size: .; J gene: TRBJ1-5; CDR3 protein: CAWSLGNKAQHF; CDR3 DNA: TGTGCCTGGAGTTTAGGAAATAAGGCCCAGCATTTT
D gene: TRBD2; V gene: TRBV13; clone size: .; J gene: TRBJ2-3; CDR3 protein: CASSLLAGAGTDTQYF; CDR3 DNA: TGTGCCAGCAGCCTCCTAGCGGGGGCTGGCACAGATACGCAGTATTTT
D gene: TRBD2; V gene: TRBV11-2; clone size: .; J gene: TRBJ2-5; CDR3 protein: CASSSLAGGLGETQYF; CDR3 DNA: TGTGCCAGCAGCTCACTAGCGGGGGGGCTCGGGGAGACCCAGTACTTC
D gene: .; V gene: TRBV6-6; clone size: .; J gene: TRBJ1-6; CDR3 protein: CASSYSGGNSPLHF; CDR3 DNA: TGTGCCAGCAGTTACTCGGGTGGGAATTCACCCCTCCACTTT
D gene: .; V gene: TRBV6-1; clone size: .; J gene: TRBJ1-1; CDR3 protein: CASSEAGGNTEAFF; CDR3 DNA: TGTGCCAGCAGTGAAGCGGGAGGGAACACTGAAGCTTTCTTT
D gene: .; V gene: TRBV7-8; clone size: .; J gene: TRBJ1-5; CDR3 protein: CASSLATGPTIGFNQPQHF; CDR3 DNA: TGTGCCAGCAGCTTAGCTACGGGGCCTACGATTGGGTTCAATCAGCCCCAGCATTTT
D gene: TRBD1; V gene: TRBV5-1; clone size: .; J gene: TRBJ1-4; CDR3 protein: CASSPGTGGPNEKLFF; CDR3 DNA: TGCGCCAGCAGCCCCGGGACAGGGGGACCTAATGAAAAACTGTTTTTT
D gene: TRBD2; V gene: TRBV5-6; clone size: .; J gene: TRBJ2-3; CDR3 protein: CASSLVGLAGTSTDTQYF; CDR3 DNA: TGTGCCAGCAGCTTGGTGGGACTAGCGGGGACTAGCACAGATACGCAGTATTTT
D gene: .; V gene: TRBV6-6; clone size: .; J gene: TRBJ1-4; CDR3 protein: CASSQLGEKLFF; CDR3 DNA: TGTGCCAGCAGTCAACTAGGTGAAAAACTGTTTTTT